This paragraph covers one T cell receptor (beta chain) sequence. No antigen is known for it. Germline CDR1 reads DFQATT; CDR2 reads SNEGSKA (reference sequence). This CDR3 contains 12 residues. The study made its TRB cDNA libraries by 5' RACE, adding UMI labels. One entry per CDR3 protein, without DNA, is what TCRdb gives after re-calling the 5' RACE reads. The sample totals fewer than 95,000 distinct CDR3 sequences. This specimen comes from a study of CXCR3-negative and CXCR3-positive naive CD8 T cells. Findings and limits, study-wide: CXCR3 expression dropped partially after cryopreservation, and most assays relied on fresh PBMCs.

The chain has TRBV20-1 and TRBJ2-7; TCRdb returns TRBD2, unconfirmable since there is no DNA. The sequenced sample consisted of naive CXCR3- CD8+ T cells from blood. The subset here: CD45RO-CCR7+CD27+CD95- naive CD8+ T cells lacking CXCR3 (TNR3-). This TCR was sampled from a human donor in good health. Some clones in this sample may be carry-over from other donors' samples. The CDR3 spells CSARAGGLEQYF.